These 6 T cell receptor beta chains originate from one sample sequenced in a study of monozygotic twins with inflammatory bowel disease. TCRdb reprocessed the 5' RACE reads and keeps a single row for each CDR3 protein, giving no DNA. The repertoire shows 300,000 to 400,000 distinct CDR3 sequences; the top ten hold 2.5% to 3%. Specimen: blood. The receptors shown here come from a human donor with ulcerative colitis or Crohn's disease, or a healthy co-twin of an affected twin (not recorded which).

The CDR3 sequence is CASSCGGTYNSPLHF. The chain has TRBV28 and TRBJ1-6; the D gene TCRdb calls, TRBD1, cannot be checked with no DNA. This CDR3 is 15 amino acids long. Germline CDR1 reads MDHEN; CDR2 reads SYDVKM. The full variable domain, in which reference TRBV28 and TRBJ1-6 provide the parts outside the CDR3, is DVKVTQSSRYLVKRTGEKVFLECVQDMDHENMFWYRQDPGLGLRLIYFSYDVKMKEKGDIPEGYSVSREKKERFSLILESASTNQTSMYLCASSCGGTYNSPLHFGNGTRLTVT.

CDR3 residues: CASGNQQGAYGYTF. The gene calls are TRBV12-3 or TRBV12-4 and TRBJ1-2; TCRdb picks TRBD1, but there is no DNA to check that call. The CDR3 has 14 residues.

This chain uses TRBV5-1 with TRBJ1-1; TCRdb proposes TRBD1, but this gene call is untestable without DNA. The CDR3 loop spans 14 amino acids. CDR1 and CDR2 from the germline V gene are SGHRS and YFSETQ. The CDR3: CASSLETGVTEAFF. The full variable domain, completed using reference TRBV5-1 and TRBJ1-1, is KAGVTQTPRYLIKTRGQQVTLSCSPISGHRSVSWYQQTPGQGLQFLFEYFSETQRNKGNFPGRFSGRQFSNSRSEMNVSTLELGDSALYLCASSLETGVTEAFFGQGTRLTVV.

This rearrangement joins TRBV5-6 to TRBJ1-2; the TCRdb call, TRBD1, lacks DNA for checking. The CDR3 is made up of 14 amino acids. Per the germline V gene, CDR1 is SGHDT and CDR2 is YYEEEE. CDR3 loop: CASSLGGTEFGYTF.

This chain connects TRBV29-1 to TRBJ2-1; without DNA, the TCRdb call of TRBD1 cannot be checked. The CDR3 covers 14 residues. Germline V lookup: CDR1 SQVTM, CDR2 ANQGSEA. The CDR3 here is CSVRGQGVYNEQFF.

The chain has TRBV6-1 and TRBJ2-3; without DNA, the TCRdb call of TRBD2 cannot be checked. The germline V gene encodes CDR1 MNHNS and CDR2 SASEGT. The CDR3 contains 15 residues. CDR3 region: CASTPLAGTTDTQYF.